This entry lists 25 T cell receptor beta chains sequenced from one sample in a study of shared clonotypes between healthy human individuals. Data came from immunoSEQ multiplex PCR; TCRdb stores just in-frame clones and leaves some out. The sample includes millions of clones, roughly 94% of them seen just once. CD8 cells regarded as naive lacked CD45RO, were positively chosen for CCR7, and omitted terminally differentiated effector memory CD45RA+ cells. The sequenced sample consisted of naive CD8+ T cells sorted from blood. These receptors came from a man aged 18 to 30 in good health.

This chain links TRBV6-5 with TRBJ1-1; no firm D call. V gave up 4 bases and J gave up 7 bases, with 13 bases separating them. The CDR3 is made up of 13 amino acids. Germline V lookup: CDR1 MNHEY, CDR2 SVGAGI. This chain's CDR3 is CASSSWQLNEAFF. The CDR3 DNA reads TGTGCCAGCAGTTCGTGGCAGCTTAATGAAGCTTTCTTT.

This sequence joins TRBV29-1 and TRBJ2-5; no definite D call. The CDR3 runs to 15 residues. The germline V gene has CDR1 SQVTM and CDR2 ANQGSEA. The V and J ends lost 6 bases and 2 bases respectively, with 19 bases between them. The CDR3 here is CSVPSYGTAQETQYF. As DNA, the CDR3 is TGCAGCGTGCCTTCCTATGGTACAGCTCAAGAGACCCAGTACTTC. Variable domain in full (rest from reference TRBV29-1 and TRBJ2-5): SAVISQKPSRDICQRGTSLTIQCQVDSQVTMMFWYRQQPGQSLTLIATANQGSEATYESGFVIDKFPISRPNLTFSTLTVSNMSPEDSSIYLCSVPSYGTAQETQYFGPGTRLLVL.

A word on this clone: Distinct nucleotide sequences in the sample also encode this CDR3. The V call is TRBV19, the J call TRBJ1-1, with D perhaps matching TRBD1 (6 bases). Germline V CDR1 and CDR2: LNHDA, SQIVND (reference sequence). This CDR3 is built from 13 residues. The V and J ends lost 4 bases and 3 bases respectively, with 9 bases between them. The chain's CDR3 is CASSTGDDTEAFF. The CDR3 nucleotides read TGTGCCAGTAGTACAGGGGACGACACTGAAGCTTTCTTT.

The CDR3, as DNA: TGCGCCAGCAGCGTTGATAGGGTTGCCTATGGCTACACCTTC. Translation: CASSVDRVAYGYTF. The V call is TRBV4-3, the J call TRBJ1-2; D is uncertain. Germline CDR1 and CDR2: LGHNA and YSLEER. The CDR3 spans 14 residues. Between the trimmed V and J ends, which lost 5 bases and 4 bases, there was a span of 14 bases.

The chain uses TRBV15 and TRBJ2-7, with a possible D match to TRBD1 (5 bases). Germline loops: CDR1 LNHNV, CDR2 YYDKDF (reference sequence). V was pared by 6 bases and J by 0 bases, with 18 bases between. This CDR3 is built from 16 residues. The CDR3 DNA follows: TGTGCCACCAGTAGAACTACGACAGTTTCCTCCTACGAGCAGTACTTC. Residues: CATSRTTTVSSYEQYF.

The genes are TRBV18 and TRBJ2-7; D is uncertain. This CDR3 has 16 amino acids. The V gene's germline CDR1 is KGHSH and CDR2 LQKENI. V lost 3 bases and J lost 0, with 15 bases in between. The DNA of the CDR3 is TGTGCCAGCTCACCCCTGGGTCAGCCCAGCTCCTACGAGCAGTACTTC. This gives the protein CASSPLGQPSSYEQYF.

Turning to this clone: Additional DNA sequences in this sample encode the identical CDR3. The CDR3, as DNA: TGTGCCAGCAGCTGGGGGGCCTCCTACGAGCAGTACTTC. Its translation is CASSWGASYEQYF. This chain connects TRBV7-9 to TRBJ2-7; D is possibly TRBD1 or TRBD2 (6 bases each). V was cut by 4 bases and J by 0 bases, with 7 bases left in between. CDR1 is SEHNR, CDR2 FQNEAQ, per germline (reference sequence). The CDR3 has 13 amino acids.

Of note for this clone: The same CDR3 also results from other DNA sequences found in this sample. The rearrangement links TRBV27 to TRBJ2-3; D is unresolved. The germline V gene has CDR1 MNHEY and CDR2 SMNVEV (reference sequence). The V gene lost 0 bases and the J gene lost 0 bases, with 4 bases spanning the gap. This CDR3 region has 14 residues. The CDR3 bases are TGTGCCAGCAGTTTATCCGACAGCACAGATACGCAGTATTTT. It yields the protein CASSLSDSTDTQYF.

This clone is a singleton in its sample. This chain connects TRBV4-3 to TRBJ2-7; 12 nucleotides match TRBD2. Per germline, CDR1 LGHNA and CDR2 YSLEER. V gave up 1 base and J gave up 5 bases; unmatched junction bases: 12. This CDR3 has 18 residues. The CDR3 DNA reads TGCGCCAGCAGCCAAGGATTTCGGGAACTAGCGGGAGGAGACGAGCAGTACTTC. Its translation: CASSQGFRELAGGDEQYF.

The chain is built from TRBV9 and TRBJ2-5, with D perhaps TRBD2 (6 bases). Germline V gives CDR1 SGDLS, CDR2 YYNGEE. The V gene lost 3 bases and the J gene lost 2 bases, with 14 bases spanning the gap. This CDR3 is built from 15 residues. The CDR3 nucleotides read TGTGCCAGCAGCGACCCAAGTGGGGGGCAAGAGACCCAGTACTTC. Amino acid sequence: CASSDPSGGQETQYF.

The J gene is TRBJ1-3, the V gene TRBV4-1; unclear D gene. The ends were cut back, 6 bases at V and 0 bases at J, with 6 bases in the middle. This CDR3 spans 13 amino acids. Per germline, CDR1 MGHRA and CDR2 YSYEKL. Here the CDR3 reads CASRPLSGNTIYF. In nucleotides, the CDR3 is TGCGCCAGCAGACCGCTCTCTGGAAACACCATATATTTT.

This sequence joins TRBV28 and TRBJ1-2; 9 bases line up with TRBD1. With V trimmed by 10 bases and J by 2 bases, 2 bases remained unmatched. The germline CDR1 and CDR2 sequences are MDHEN and SYDVKM. This CDR3 is built from 12 residues. The CDR3 here is CATDRGNYGYTF. CDR3 bases: TGTGCCACGGACAGGGGAAACTATGGCTACACCTTC.

To note about this clone: Other DNA variants within this sample encode the same CDR3. The chain carries TRBV7-9 and TRBJ1-1; no clear D gene. The CDR3 totals 12 residues. Trimming shortened V by 5 bases and J by 5 bases, and 9 bases separated the two germline ends. CDR1 and CDR2 from the germline V gene are SEHNR and FQNEAQ (reference sequence). The CDR3 DNA reads TGTGCCAGCAGCGAAACGGGAACTGAAGCTTTCTTT. As protein: CASSETGTEAFF.

The chain has TRBV5-4 and TRBJ1-1; 8 bases fit TRBD1. This CDR3 contains 11 residues. From germline, CDR1 is SGHNT and CDR2 YYREEE (reference sequence). V was clipped by 6 bases and J by 9 bases; unmatched bases: 4. CDR3 amino acids: CASKQGAKAFF. CDR3 DNA sequence: TGTGCCAGCAAGCAGGGGGCGAAAGCTTTCTTT.

This chain uses TRBV30 with TRBJ1-2; D is ambiguous. The germline CDR1 and CDR2 sequences are GTSNPN and SVGIG (reference sequence). The CDR3 is made up of 15 amino acids. Deletions cut 1 base from V and 3 bases from J, with 15 bases between. The CDR3: CAWSAARPPYYGYTF. CDR3 sequence (DNA): TGTGCCTGGAGTGCCGCAAGGCCTCCCTACTATGGCTACACCTTC.

Details on this clone: This sample also contains other DNA sequences that code for the same CDR3. The chain couples TRBV9 to TRBJ1-1; D is undetermined. V was clipped by 0 bases and J by 3 bases, with 6 bases between them. Germline lookup yields CDR1 SGDLS and CDR2 YYNGEE. The length of the CDR3 is 13 residues. CDR3 bases: TGTGCCAGCAGCGTAGTTCCCGACACTGAAGCTTTCTTT. Translation: CASSVVPDTEAFF.

This chain joins TRBV19 and TRBJ1-1; D not resolved. CDR1 is LNHDA and CDR2 is SQIVND in the germline V gene (reference sequence). V lost 6 bases and J lost 5, with 10 bases in between. This CDR3 spans 12 amino acids. The CDR3 sequence is CASRSDWTEAFF. The CDR3 DNA is TGTGCCAGTAGAAGTGATTGGACTGAAGCTTTCTTT.

This clone was seen once. The CDR3 DNA reads as TGTGCCAGCAGCGTAGAGGGCGTCTACAATGAGCAGTTCTTC. Translation gives CASSVEGVYNEQFF. The chain combines TRBV9 with TRBJ2-1; the D is unclear. V lost 0 bases to trimming and J lost 3 bases, with 7 bases between them. The length of the CDR3 is 14 residues. Germline CDR1 and CDR2: SGDLS and YYNGEE.

The rearrangement joins TRBV7-9 to TRBJ2-5; D is undetermined. The CDR3 contains 12 residues. V dropped 5 bases and J dropped 5 bases, with 9 bases sitting between them. CDR1 is SEHNR and CDR2 is FQNEAQ in the germline V gene (reference sequence). CDR3 coding DNA: TGTGCCAGCAGCCCGTATCTCGAGACCCAGTACTTC. Its translation is CASSPYLETQYF.

The chain couples TRBV7-9 to TRBJ1-2, with 9 positions matching TRBD1. J lost 5 bases, V lost 4 bases, and 11 bases had no gene match. The CDR3 length is 16 residues. Per the germline V gene, CDR1 is SEHNR and CDR2 is FQNEAQ (reference sequence). This chain's CDR3 is CASSSGDRGEEYGYTF. In DNA form, the CDR3 reads TGTGCCAGCAGCTCGGGAGACAGGGGGGAGGAGTATGGCTACACCTTC.

This chain joins TRBV6-1 and TRBJ2-7; no clear D. CDR1 and CDR2 from the germline V gene are MNHNS and SASEGT. Trimming shortened V by 4 bases and J by 3 bases, and 10 bases separated the two germline ends. This CDR3 has 13 amino acids. Here the CDR3 DNA reads TGTGCCAGCAGTGGGGCAGCGATCTACGAGCAGTACTTC. Amino acids: CASSGAAIYEQYF.

The chain joins TRBV27 to TRBJ1-3, with a possible D match to TRBD1 (5 bases). The CDR3 totals 16 residues. V shed 5 bases and J shed 0 bases, with 14 bases lying between them. Germline values: CDR1 MNHEY, CDR2 SMNVEV (reference sequence). As DNA, the CDR3 is TGTGCCAGCAGTGAACAGGACCCGAGCTCTGGAAACACCATATATTTT. As protein: CASSEQDPSSGNTIYF.

V gene TRBV6-1 combines with J gene TRBJ2-3, with 12 positions matching TRBD2. V lost 3 bases, J lost 2 bases, and 3 bases stayed unmatched. This CDR3 contains 16 residues. CDR1 MNHNS and CDR2 SASEGT come from the germline V gene. The CDR3 coding sequence is TGTGCCAGCAGTGACGGACTAGCGGGGTACACAGATACGCAGTATTTT. Protein product: CASSDGLAGYTDTQYF.

This chain connects TRBV27 to TRBJ2-7, with 9 nucleotides matching TRBD2. This CDR3 contains 16 residues. Germline lookup yields CDR1 MNHEY and CDR2 SMNVEV (reference sequence). With 3 bases clipped from V and 4 bases from J, the junction kept 10 bases outside the gene matches. The CDR3 loop reads CASSFMGSGGPYEQYF. The CDR3 DNA reads TGTGCCAGCAGTTTCATGGGTAGCGGGGGACCTTACGAGCAGTACTTC.

The J gene is TRBJ1-6, the V gene TRBV5-6, with D possibly TRBD1 on 5 matching bases. Deletions cut 0 bases from V and 9 bases from J, with 10 bases between. Germline V gives CDR1 SGHDT, CDR2 YYEEEE. The CDR3 length is 14 residues. In nucleotides, the CDR3 is TGTGCCAGCAGCTTGGACCAGGGCGGTTCACCCCTCCACTTT. Its protein product is CASSLDQGGSPLHF.